This T cell receptor (beta chain) was identified in a study of blood T cell repertoires in COVID-19. This CDR3 contains 19 residues. With 9 bases clipped from V and 0 bases from J, the junction kept 15 bases outside the gene matches. Germline CDR1 SEHNR, CDR2 FQNEAQ (reference sequence). This table comes from immunoSEQ multiplex PCR, and its TCRdb copy is limited to in-frame clones, with some not included. The table includes 350,000 to 400,000 clones, approximately 87% detected once. The clonotype originates from a woman in her thirties with acute COVID-19. The source material was PBMCs or T cells enriched from blood (not recorded which). V is TRBV7-9 and J is TRBJ1-6; 9 nucleotides match TRBD1. In nucleotides, the CDR3 is TGTGCCAGAGAGGGGGGGGACAGGGCCCCCGGCTCCTATAATTCACCCCTCCACTTT. Residues: CAREGGDRAPGSYNSPLHF.